These 6 T cell receptor beta chains share one sample of origin, sequenced in a study of blood T cell repertoires in COVID-19. Clones were sequenced by immunoSEQ multiplex PCR, and TCRdb holds only the in-frame ones, with some missing. The profile shows around 110,000 clones, 80% to 85% of them singletons. The source material was peripheral blood. The receptors shown here come from a human donor in a cohort sampled during active COVID-19.

The chain is built from TRBV6-5 and TRBJ1-3, with D perhaps TRBD1 (5 bases). Trimming took off 6 bases at V and 4 bases at J, with 10 bases between the two ends. The CDR3 is made up of 13 amino acids. Germline CDR1 reads MNHEY; CDR2 reads SVGAGI. CDR3 DNA sequence: TGTGCCAGCAGCCGCAGACAGGGAAACACCATATATTTT. Its protein product is CASSRRQGNTIYF.

This clone was seen only once. V is TRBV24-1 and J is TRBJ2-6; 10 bases are shared with TRBD1. The CDR3 spans 18 residues. Germline V gene lookup returns CDR1 KGHDR and CDR2 SFDVKD. The J segment lost 4 bases and the V segment lost 10 bases, leaving 15 bases of the junction unmatched. As DNA, the CDR3 is TGTGCCACACAGAACTTTCGTGACAGGGGGCGCGGGGCCAACGTCCTGACTTTC. Translated: CATQNFRDRGRGANVLTF.

The V gene is TRBV5-4, the J gene TRBJ1-2; 9 bases align to TRBD1. CDR3 size: 15 residues. CDR1 SGHNT and CDR2 YYREEE come from the germline V gene (reference sequence). The V segment lost 4 bases and the J segment 4 bases; nucleotides outside the gene matches: 8. This CDR3 reads CASSLRDRDFYGYTF. DNA of the CDR3: TGTGCCAGCAGCCTCCGGGACAGGGACTTCTATGGCTACACCTTC.

This chain uses TRBV6-2 or TRBV6-3 with TRBJ1-4; no firm D call. The CDR3 totals 15 residues. V was shortened by 2 bases and J by 7 bases, with 14 bases between the two germline ends. Germline CDR1 MNHEY, CDR2 SVGEGT. DNA of the CDR3: TGTGCCAGCAGTTACGGGCCTTCGGTCGGTGAAAAACTGTTTTTT. It encodes CASSYGPSVGEKLFF.

V usage is TRBV10-3 and J usage is TRBJ2-7, with D perhaps TRBD1 (6 bases). Germline assignment: CDR1 ENHRY and CDR2 SYGVKD. This CDR3 has 15 amino acids. V lost 0 bases to trimming and J lost 5 bases, with 14 bases between them. The chain's CDR3 is CAISESGTNPNEQYF. DNA of the CDR3: TGTGCCATCAGTGAGTCGGGGACAAACCCCAACGAGCAGTACTTC.

The chain uses TRBV9 and TRBJ1-4; D not resolved. The V and J ends lost 4 bases and 0 bases respectively, with 10 bases between them. The germline CDR1 and CDR2 sequences are SGDLS and YYNGEE. This CDR3 has 15 residues. CDR3: CASSIAATTNEKLFF. CDR3 DNA sequence: TGTGCCAGCAGCATTGCGGCGACAACTAATGAAAAACTGTTTTTT.